One and the same sample provided the 23 T cell receptor beta chains below, sequenced in a study of CD8+CD57+ T cells in acquired aplastic anemia. Only patients with CD8+CD57+ cell expansion on flow cytometry were chosen for sequencing. The study profiled TCR beta VDJ and CDR3 using genomic DNA as template. TCRdb redid the calling of the reads with MiXCR, one entry per CDR3 protein. This sample yields about 190,000 distinct CDR3 sequences, of which around 47% are seen a single time; approximately 9.7% belongs to the top ten. The source material was sorted CD4+, CD8+, or CD8+CD57+ T cells (not recorded which) from PBMCs. Source of these receptors: a human donor with aplastic anemia.

By proportion, this clonotype is medium-sized. The chain carries TRBV9 and TRBJ2-7; TRBD2 matches 8 bases. This CDR3 is built from 15 residues. CDR1 and CDR2 from the germline V gene are SGDLS and YYNGEE. V gave up 2 bases and J gave up 2 bases; unmatched junction bases: 6. CDR3 in amino acids: CASSVETSGPYEQYF. The DNA of the CDR3 is TGTGCCAGCAGCGTTGAAACTAGCGGTCCCTACGAGCAGTACTTC.

Comment on this clonotype: A clone one base away is much larger, so this may be a read error. The chain links TRBV18 to TRBJ2-7; the D gene is possibly TRBD1 (6 bases). The germline V gene has CDR1 KGHSH and CDR2 LQKENI. The CDR3 extends over 12 amino acids. The CDR3 nucleotides are TGTGCCAACTCAAAGGACAGCTACGAGCAGTACTTC. Translating it yields CANSKDSYEQYF.

The chain is built from TRBV10-1 and TRBJ2-3; 7 nucleotides agree with TRBD2. Per germline, CDR1 WNHNN and CDR2 SYGVQD (reference sequence). The trim removed 2 bases at V and 4 bases at J, leaving 6 bases unmatched. The length of the CDR3 is 15 residues. DNA for the CDR3: TGCGCCAGCAGTGAGGACGTAACTAGCGCAGATACGCAGTATTTT. Translating gives CASSEDVTSADTQYF.

The chain employs TRBV5-1 and TRBJ2-1; D is ambiguous. Germline CDR1 and CDR2: SGHRS and YFSETQ. V lost 0 bases and J 7 bases, leaving 11 bases between the germline ends. The CDR3 has 14 residues. CDR3 sequence: CASSLAAQANEQFF. The CDR3 bases are TGCGCCAGCAGCTTGGCCGCTCAGGCAAATGAGCAGTTCTTC.

In its sample, this clonotype was seen once. The gene calls are TRBV20-1 and TRBJ2-7, with D unclear. Germline lookup yields CDR1 DFQATT and CDR2 SNEGSKA (reference sequence). Deletions cut 5 bases from V and 0 bases from J, with 17 bases between. The CDR3 length is 15 residues. CDR3 nucleotide sequence: TGCAGTGCTCCAGCCCCGGCTCTAGGCTCCTACGAGCAGTACTTC. Translated, it gives CSAPAPALGSYEQYF.

The genes are TRBV7-8 and TRBJ1-2; tentative D call: TRBD1 (5 bases). This CDR3 comprises 15 residues. Trimming took off 0 bases at V and 6 bases at J, with 14 bases between the two ends. In germline, CDR1 is SGHVS, CDR2 FQNEAQ. CDR3 DNA sequence: TGTGCCAGCAGCTTAGCAAGAGGGGCTATGGATGGCTACACCTTC. Amino acids: CASSLARGAMDGYTF. The full variable domain, completed using reference TRBV7-8 and TRBJ1-2, is GAGVSQSPRYKVAKRGQDVALRCDPISGHVSLFWYQQALGQGPEFLTYFQNEAQLDKSGLPSDRFFAERPEGSVSTLKIQRTQQEDSAVYLCASSLARGAMDGYTFGSGTRLTVV.

This clonotype was counted many times. The chain links TRBV5-1 to TRBJ1-1; no firm D call. V was clipped by 5 bases and J by 4 bases, with 9 bases between them. CDR3 length: 12 residues. CDR1 SGHRS and CDR2 YFSETQ come from the germline V gene. The CDR3 spells CASRRDSTEAFF. CDR3 bases: TGCGCCAGCAGAAGGGATAGCACTGAAGCTTTCTTT.

This chain connects TRBV12-3 or TRBV12-4 to TRBJ2-7, with 9 bases lining up with TRBD2. After removal of 8 bases from V and 3 bases from J, the junction contained 8 bases not matched to a gene. There are 14 residues in the CDR3. The CDR3 DNA follows: TGTGCCAGCGCCCGGCTAGCGGGGTACTACGAGCAGTACTTC. Protein sequence: CASARLAGYYEQYF.

The CDR3 coding sequence is TGCGCCAGCAGCTTGCCGGTAGCGGGAGTGAATGAGCAGTTCTTC. Translating gives CASSLPVAGVNEQFF. The genes are TRBV5-1 and TRBJ2-1; 9 bases agree with TRBD2. CDR1 and CDR2 from the germline V gene are SGHRS and YFSETQ. This CDR3 contains 15 residues. With 1 base clipped from V and 7 bases from J, the junction kept 6 bases outside the gene matches.

The V gene is TRBV10-3, the J gene TRBJ2-1, with D perhaps given as TRBD1 or TRBD2 (5 bases each). This CDR3 contains 17 residues. Trimming pared 10 bases from V and 3 bases from J, leaving 25 bases between. In germline, CDR1 is ENHRY, CDR2 SYGVKD. CDR3 DNA sequence: TGTGCCAGCAGCCAAACTGGGACCCATTCCTTCTACAATGAGCAGTTCTTC. Its protein product is CASSQTGTHSFYNEQFF.

The V gene is TRBV7-3, the J gene TRBJ2-7; 10 bases map to TRBD1. Trimming removed 4 bases from V and 5 bases from J; junction bases left unmatched: 5. Germline CDR1 is SGHTA and CDR2 is FQGTGA. The CDR3 runs to 14 residues. The chain's CDR3 is CASSWRDRGNEQYF. The CDR3 coding sequence is TGTGCCAGCAGCTGGCGGGACAGGGGTAACGAGCAGTACTTC. Variable domain in full (rest from reference TRBV7-3 and TRBJ2-7): GAGVSQTPSNKVTEKGKYVELRCDPISGHTALYWYRQSLGQGPEFLIYFQGTGAADDSGLPNDRFFAVRPEGSVSTLKIQRTERGDSAVYLCASSWRDRGNEQYFGPGTRLTVT.

This sequence joins TRBV19 and TRBJ2-7; 8 bases fit TRBD1. Losses at the gene ends were 4 bases for V and 6 bases for J; bases not matched to a gene: 11. This CDR3 is 15 amino acids long. CDR1 LNHDA and CDR2 SQIVND come from the germline V gene (reference sequence). CDR3 DNA: TGTGCCAGTAGTAGTCCGGGACAGGATTTCGGCGAGCAGTACTTC. Translation: CASSSPGQDFGEQYF.

The CDR3, as DNA: TGTGCCAGCAGCCGAACCGGGACCTCAGGAGAGACCCAGTACTTC. It specifies CASSRTGTSGETQYF. V is TRBV7-3 and J is TRBJ2-5; the D gene could be TRBD1 or TRBD2 (5 bases each). This CDR3 region has 15 residues. The germline V gene has CDR1 SGHTA and CDR2 FQGTGA. Between the trimmed V and J ends, which lost 5 bases and 4 bases, there was a span of 17 bases.

CDR3 bases: TGTGCCAGCAGCTTAGGTTCCCGCTCTGGAAACACCATATATTTT. Residues: CASSLGSRSGNTIYF. The chain links TRBV7-9 to TRBJ1-3, with D unclear. CDR1 and CDR2 (germline): SEHNR, FQNEAQ (reference sequence). V lost 1 base to trimming and J lost 0 bases, with 7 bases between them. The CDR3 totals 15 residues.

This clonotype was observed a few times. The chain is built from TRBV15 and TRBJ2-3, with D possibly matching TRBD1 (6 bases). The germline V and J ends were trimmed by 7 bases and 0 bases, with 17 bases remaining between them. Germline CDR1 LNHNV, CDR2 YYDKDF (reference sequence). This CDR3 spans 16 amino acids. The CDR3 is CATTLRGFTSTDTQYF. The CDR3 DNA reads as TGTGCCACCACCCTAAGGGGGTTTACTAGCACAGATACGCAGTATTTT.

The gene calls are TRBV10-3 and TRBJ2-7; 10 bases align to TRBD1. Germline CDR1 and CDR2: ENHRY and SYGVKD. Trimming cost V 4 bases and J 4 bases; bases outside gene matches: 4. This CDR3 contains 14 residues. Here the CDR3 DNA reads TGTGCCATCAGTGTAAGGGACAGGGGTTACGAGCAGTACTTC. Protein sequence: CAISVRDRGYEQYF.

Notes on this clonotype: A single base separates this from a much larger clone, so it may be a read error. This chain joins TRBV5-5 and TRBJ2-1; either TRBD1 or TRBD2 may supply D (6 bases each). Trimming removed 6 bases at V and 2 bases at J, with 21 bases between. CDR3 length: 17 amino acids. The V gene's germline CDR1 is SGHKS and CDR2 YYEKEE (reference sequence). The CDR3 nucleotides read TGTGCCAGCATCTTCCCCAGGAACAGGGAGGCCTACAATGAGCAGTTCTTC. As protein: CASIFPRNREAYNEQFF. Based on the CDR3 plus reference TRBV5-5 and TRBJ2-1, the full variable domain is DAGVTQSPTHLIKTRGQQVTLRCSPISGHKSVSWYQQVLGQGPQFIFQYYEKEERGRGNFPDRFSARQFPNYSSELNVNALLLGDSALYLCASIFPRNREAYNEQFFGPGTRLTVL.

On this clonotype itself: Just one base apart from a much larger clone, this may be a read error. The chain is built from TRBV7-3 and TRBJ2-2; D is unclear. V shed 4 bases and J shed 4 bases, with 16 bases lying between them. The germline V gene encodes CDR1 SGHTA and CDR2 FQGTGA. The CDR3 is made up of 16 amino acids. CDR3 region: CASSSKTKIFTGELFF. The CDR3 DNA sequence: TGTGCCAGCAGCTCAAAAACCAAGATTTTCACCGGGGAGCTGTTTTTT.

This clonotype showed up many times. The chain uses TRBV12-5 and TRBJ2-7; no clear D. Germline V CDR1 and CDR2: LGHNT, FRNRAP. The germline V and J ends were trimmed by 7 bases and 2 bases, with 21 bases remaining between them. This CDR3 spans 16 amino acids. Here the CDR3 reads CASVTNTLTGAYEQYF. DNA of the CDR3: TGTGCTAGTGTTACGAACACCCTGACGGGCGCCTACGAGCAGTACTTC.

In its sample, this clonotype was seen many times. The rearrangement links TRBV20-1 to TRBJ2-7; a weak D match, TRBD2 (7 bases). From germline, CDR1 is DFQATT and CDR2 SNEGSKA (reference sequence). Trimming stripped 0 bases from V and 9 bases from J, with 12 bases between. The length of the CDR3 is 12 residues. CDR3 bases: TGCAGTGCTAGAGAAGGGGGGGGAGTGCAGTACTTC. Its translation is CSAREGGGVQYF.

Many counts were recorded for this clonotype. V gene TRBV10-3 combines with J gene TRBJ1-1, with D possibly matching TRBD1 (6 bases). The CDR3 runs to 15 residues. Trimming stripped 9 bases from V and 0 bases from J, with 17 bases between. In germline, CDR1 is ENHRY, CDR2 SYGVKD. The chain's CDR3 is CAMQSSQGMNTEAFF. The CDR3 nucleotides read TGTGCCATGCAAAGCTCACAGGGCATGAACACTGAAGCTTTCTTT.

Ten or more counts support this clonotype. The rearrangement links TRBV9 to TRBJ2-1, with D maybe TRBD1 (6 bases). The germline V gene encodes CDR1 SGDLS and CDR2 YYNGEE. This CDR3 has 15 residues. V was clipped by 0 bases and J by 4 bases, with 11 bases between them. In nucleotides, the CDR3 is TGTGCCAGCAGCGTAGCGGTGGGACATTACAATGAGCAGTTCTTC. It codes for CASSVAVGHYNEQFF.

This clonotype was recorded only once. This may come from a read error, since a much larger clone is one base off. The chain joins TRBV5-1 to TRBJ1-1; 7 bases line up with TRBD1. CDR3 length: 17 amino acids. After removal of 0 bases from V and 3 bases from J, the junction contained 11 bases not matched to a gene. The germline V gene encodes CDR1 SGHRS and CDR2 YFSETQ. CDR3 amino acids: CASSLGQGGGGDTEAFF. Here the CDR3 DNA reads TGCGCCAGCAGCTTGGGACAGGGAGGCGGAGGGGACACTGAAGCTTTCTTT.